This TCR beta chain is drawn from a study of control samples from healthy donors and cancer patients. Measured with immunoSEQ multiplex PCR; TCRdb has only the in-frame clones, and not every one. The sample lists 100,000 to 150,000 clones; around 87% were seen once. Trimming took 2 bases from V and 1 from J, leaving 0 bases between them. The CDR3 totals 11 residues. Per germline, CDR1 SGHRS and CDR2 YFSETQ. This receptor was taken from a man aged 40-50 years in good health. The sequencing input was blood. This sequence joins TRBV5-1 and TRBJ2-5; no clear D gene. This CDR3 is CASSFQETQYF. In nucleotides, the CDR3 is TGCGCCAGCAGCTTCCAAGAGACCCAGTACTTC.